This T cell receptor beta chain is drawn from a study of patients and donors after allogeneic stem cell transplantation. This CDR3 region has 13 residues. V dropped 3 bases and J dropped 5; count of bases not matched to a gene: 2. Germline V CDR1 and CDR2: SEHNR, FQNEAQ (reference sequence). From the RT-PCR reads, TCRdb called clonotypes with MiXCR, one entry per CDR3 protein. The table includes roughly 190,000 distinct CDR3 sequences, less than 45% detected once. Sequencing input: blood, either unsorted or a sorted T cell fraction (not recorded which). The clonotype comes from a human donor who was either an allogeneic HSCT recipient or a stem cell or donor lymphocyte infusion donor (not recorded which). It is not recorded whose cells these are; they may come from a transplant donor. The rearrangement links TRBV7-9 to TRBJ2-3; TRBD2 matches at 7 bases. CDR3 amino acids: CASSLVAGDTQYF. As DNA, the CDR3 is TGTGCCAGCAGCTTGGTAGCGGGAGATACGCAGTATTTT.